The clone carrying this T cell receptor (beta chain) has a count of ten or more. The library protocol tagged individual cDNA molecules with unique molecular identifiers. TCRdb called the 5' RACE reads again in MiXCR, with one record for every CDR3 protein. The sample yields some 62,000 distinct CDR3 sequences, about 9.3% seen once. The data originate from a study of early T cells in non-severe SARS-CoV-2 infection. This CDR3 has 12 amino acids. The V gene lost 4 bases and the J gene lost 7 bases, with 10 bases spanning the gap. The germline CDR1 and CDR2 sequences are SGHDN and FVKESK. The clonotype originates from an adult who was a healthcare worker with PCR-confirmed SARS-CoV-2 infection or an uninfected control (not recorded which). The gene calls are TRBV14 and TRBJ1-2; D is undetermined. Sequencing was carried out using whole blood. CDR3 DNA: TGTGCCAGCAGCCCGAACACCGCTGGCTACACCTTC. Protein: CASSPNTAGYTF. The whole variable domain, filled in from reference TRBV14 and TRBJ1-2, reads EAGVTQFPSHSVIEKGQTVTLRCDPISGHDNLYWYRRVMGKEIKFLLHFVKESKQDESGMPNNRFLAERTGGTYSTLKVQPAELEDSGVYFCASSPNTAGYTFGSGTRLTVV.